Given below is one TCR beta chain in context. The antigen remains undetermined. The data were taken from a study of CD8 T cells in ankylosing spondylitis. The CDR3 extends over 16 amino acids. The V gene end was trimmed by 1 base and the J gene end by 0 bases; junction bases not matched to a gene: 5. Germline-derived CDR1 and CDR2 are LGHDT and YNNKEL (reference sequence). Quantitative 5'-RACE with molecular barcodes produced the TCR beta libraries. TCRdb reanalysed the 5' RACE reads using MiXCR and keeps one entry per CDR3 protein. The sample holds fewer than 250,000 distinct CDR3 sequences, about 17% seen once. Study findings and constraints: As reported, disease-linked clones showed significant enrichment in matched ankylosing spondylitis synovial fluid. A TCR beta motif of fewer than 10 highly homologous variants seemed to mark ankylosing spondylitis blood.

The chain is built from TRBV3-1 and TRBJ2-7; TRBD2 matches 8 bases. The sequence derives from a male donor with ankylosing spondylitis. The sample taken for sequencing was blood, either unsorted or a sorted T cell fraction (not recorded which). CDR3 amino acids: CASSQAGGTISYEQYF. CDR3 nucleotide sequence: TGTGCCAGCAGCCAAGCGGGAGGGACAATCTCCTACGAGCAGTACTTC.